The sequence of this TCR beta chain was determined in a study of blood T cell repertoires in COVID-19. Study details: Acute-phase and convalescent COVID-19 samples originated in the United States, Italy and Spain.

Original analysis: Reference gene primer amplification gave estimated nucleated cell counts. Measured with immunoSEQ multiplex PCR; TCRdb has only the in-frame clones, and not every one. The V and J calls and clone size were taken over from that table, and D and trimming were inferred from the DNA. The table lists 150,000 to 200,000 clones, over 70% of them singletons. J gave up 4 bases and V 0 bases, and 4 bases lay outside the gene matches. In germline, CDR1 is SEHNR, CDR2 FQNEAQ (reference sequence). The CDR3 length is 16 residues. The rearrangement uses TRBV7-9 and TRBJ2-2, with 8 positions matching TRBD2. The sample consisted of peripheral blood. The TCR comes from a man aged 55 to 69 with active or convalescent COVID-19. The CDR3 is CASSLATGLGTGELFF. The CDR3 coding sequence is TGTGCCAGCAGCTTAGCGACGGGACTAGGCACCGGGGAGCTGTTTTTT.